The rows below give T cell receptor beta chains drawn from one sample of a study of blood T cell repertoires in COVID-19. The data were produced by immunoSEQ multiplex PCR, yet TCRdb's version contains in-frame clones alone and is incomplete. The sample shows tens of thousands of clones, around 74% of them seen only once. Material for sequencing was peripheral blood. These receptors came from a woman aged 80 or older with active or convalescent COVID-19. Both conserved end residues are part of each CDR3. A D gene is named only where the DNA matches it firmly. A clone size is listed for some rows: how often the clone was seen (once, few, many), or a class if it is expanded.

V	size	J	D	CDR3	DNA
TRBV9	-	TRBJ2-1	TRBD2	CASSPGLAGRSSYNEQFF	TGTGCCAGCAGCCCGGGACTAGCGGGGCGGAGCTCCTACAATGAGCAGTTCTTC
TRBV5-6	-	TRBJ2-3	TRBD1	CASSVGQGSFPDTQYF	TGTGCCAGCAGCGTTGGACAGGGGAGTTTTCCAGATACGCAGTATTTT
TRBV4-1	few	TRBJ1-2	-	CASSLSQGHGYTF	TGCGCCAGCAGCCTAAGTCAGGGTCATGGCTACACCTTC
TRBV29-1	-	TRBJ1-5	-	CSGPRGGDSNQPQHF	TGCAGCGGGCCTCGAGGGGGGGATAGCAATCAGCCCCAGCATTTT
TRBV7-2	-	TRBJ1-2	-	CASSLERGIGYTF	TGTGCCAGCAGCTTAGAGCGAGGGATTGGCTACACCTTC
TRBV30	-	TRBJ2-2	-	CAWSPGQSNTGELFF	TGTGCCTGGAGTCCGGGACAATCGAACACCGGGGAGCTGTTTTTT
TRBV5-6	many	TRBJ2-7	-	CASSFGMPNYEQYF	TGTGCCAGCAGCTTCGGTATGCCTAACTACGAGCAGTACTTC
TRBV19	-	TRBJ2-3	TRBD2	CASSIAGGLLDTQYF	TGTGCCAGTAGTATAGCGGGGGGGCTTTTAGATACGCAGTATTTT
TRBV4-2	few	TRBJ2-2	TRBD1	CASSHGTGGKTGELFF	TGTGCCAGCAGCCACGGGACAGGTGGGAAGACCGGGGAGCTGTTTTTT
TRBV6-2/TRBV6-3	-	TRBJ1-5	TRBD1	CASSYFPTGASNQPQHF	TGTGCCAGCAGTTACTTCCCGACAGGGGCGAGCAATCAGCCCCAGCATTTT
TRBV27	-	TRBJ1-5	-	CATGQPQHF	TGTGCCACGGGTCAGCCCCAGCATTTT
TRBV9	-	TRBJ2-2	TRBD2	CASRAGLAGATNTGELFF	TGTGCCAGCAGAGCCGGACTAGCGGGTGCCACGAACACCGGGGAGCTGTTTTTT
TRBV7-2	-	TRBJ1-2	-	CASSLEQGRYGYTF	TGTGCCAGCAGCTTAGAACAGGGTCGCTATGGCTACACCTTC
TRBV6-4	-	TRBJ2-1	TRBD2	CASRRGGLGEQFF	TGTGCCAGCAGGCGGGGGGGCCTAGGTGAGCAGTTCTTC
TRBV7-3	-	TRBJ1-1	-	CASSANGLNTEAFF	TGTGCCAGCAGCGCCAATGGGCTAAACACTGAAGCTTTCTTT
TRBV7-2	-	TRBJ2-7	TRBD2	CASSLQGGRYEQYF	TGTGCCAGCAGCTTACAGGGCGGGAGGTACGAGCAGTACTTC
TRBV4-3	-	TRBJ2-3	TRBD1	CASSQDLDRDTDTQYF	TGCGCCAGCAGCCAAGATTTGGACAGGGACACAGATACGCAGTATTTT
TRBV5-4	-	TRBJ2-5	-	CASSLGGDFRGETQYF	TGTGCCAGCAGCTTGGGGGGTGACTTCAGGGGAGAGACCCAGTACTTC
TRBV28	-	TRBJ2-3	-	CASSRPGGLVGTQYF	TGTGCCAGCAGTCGACCAGGGGGACTGGTTGGTACGCAGTATTTT
TRBV28	few	TRBJ2-1	-	CASKTRGSYNEQFF	TGTGCCAGCAAGACTAGGGGCTCCTACAATGAGCAGTTCTTC
TRBV12-5	-	TRBJ2-7	-	CASGPSSSEQYF	TGTGCTAGTGGTCCCAGTTCGTCCGAGCAGTACTTC
TRBV10-2	-	TRBJ2-7	-	CASQTGGKYEQYF	TGCGCCAGCCAAACAGGAGGGAAATACGAGCAGTACTTC
TRBV29-1	-	TRBJ1-5	TRBD1	CSVGGTGGDGNQPQHF	TGCAGCGTTGGAGGGACAGGGGGCGATGGCAATCAGCCCCAGCATTTT
TRBV6-6	-	TRBJ1-5	-	CASSYSAGLNQPQHF	TGTGCCAGCAGTTACTCGGCGGGGTTAAATCAGCCCCAGCATTTT
TRBV7-2	once	TRBJ1-5	-	CASSLGDNYSNQPQHF	TGTGCCAGCAGCTTAGGGGACAACTATAGCAATCAGCCCCAGCATTTT
TRBV7-6	-	TRBJ1-1	-	CASSPQDWGLAEAFF	TGTGCCAGCAGCCCGCAGGATTGGGGGCTCGCTGAAGCTTTCTTT
TRBV28	few	TRBJ1-2	TRBD1	CASSHRTGVVNYGYTF	TGTGCCAGCAGTCACCGGACAGGGGTAGTTAACTATGGCTACACCTTC
TRBV4-3	-	TRBJ1-1	TRBD1	CASSQSRTGGTEAFF	TGCGCCAGCAGCCAATCCCGGACAGGAGGGACTGAAGCTTTCTTT
TRBV5-4	-	TRBJ1-1	TRBD1	CASKRDSMNTEAFF	TGTGCCAGCAAACGGGACAGTATGAACACTGAAGCTTTCTTT
TRBV4-2	-	TRBJ2-2	TRBD1	CASSQVRGPDNTGELFF	TGTGCCAGCAGCCAAGTAAGGGGGCCGGATAATACCGGGGAGCTGTTTTTT
TRBV27	-	TRBJ2-1	-	CASSSLLAANYNEQFF	TGTGCCAGCAGTTCCCTACTTGCGGCAAATTACAATGAGCAGTTCTTC
TRBV2	-	TRBJ2-7	-	CASGPTYEQYF	TGTGCCAGCGGTCCTACCTACGAGCAGTACTTC
TRBV27	-	TRBJ2-5	-	CASSSIPKETQYF	TGTGCCAGCAGTTCGATACCTAAGGAGACCCAGTACTTC
TRBV3-1/TRBV3-2	-	TRBJ2-5	-	CASSQDPGVWTQYF	TGTGCCAGCAGCCAAGACCCAGGTGTTTGGACCCAGTACTTC
TRBV6-2/TRBV6-3	-	TRBJ2-1	-	CASSLFQVFNEQFF	TGTGCCAGCAGTTTGTTCCAGGTTTTCAATGAGCAGTTCTTC
TRBV5-1	-	TRBJ1-6	TRBD1	CASSRGTDNSPLHF	TGCGCCAGCAGCAGGGGGACAGATAATTCACCCCTCCACTTT
TRBV27	-	TRBJ2-3	TRBD2	CASGTSGYLNTDTQYF	TGTGCCAGCGGGACTAGCGGATACCTCAACACAGATACGCAGTATTTT
TRBV20-1	-	TRBJ2-5	-	CSASDRPQETQYF	TGCAGTGCTAGTGACAGGCCCCAAGAGACCCAGTACTTC
TRBV12-3/TRBV12-4	-	TRBJ2-2	-	CAIGGAVTGELFF	TGTGCCATCGGTGGGGCAGTAACCGGGGAGCTGTTTTTT